This TCR beta chain originates from a study of identical twins. TCRdb called the 5' RACE reads again in MiXCR, with one record for every CDR3 protein. Seen here are roughly 1,500,000 distinct CDR3 sequences, under 35% observed once, and the top ten hold approximately 0.29%. This CDR3 region has 12 residues. The V gene end was trimmed by 6 bases and the J gene end by 9 bases; junction bases not matched to a gene: 4. From germline, CDR1 is MNHEY and CDR2 SMNVEV (reference sequence). Concerning this clonotype: Antigen: not known.

Findings and caveats of the study: Abundant beta clonotypes from cord blood had fewer insertions, unlike memory repertoires, which showed none.

This chain connects TRBV27 to TRBJ2-2; 7 nucleotides match TRBD1. This clonotype was sampled from a newborn girl in good health. The sequenced sample was cord blood. The CDR3 DNA reads TGTGCCAGCAGCATGACAGGGAGGGAGCTGTTTTTT. Protein product: CASSMTGRELFF.